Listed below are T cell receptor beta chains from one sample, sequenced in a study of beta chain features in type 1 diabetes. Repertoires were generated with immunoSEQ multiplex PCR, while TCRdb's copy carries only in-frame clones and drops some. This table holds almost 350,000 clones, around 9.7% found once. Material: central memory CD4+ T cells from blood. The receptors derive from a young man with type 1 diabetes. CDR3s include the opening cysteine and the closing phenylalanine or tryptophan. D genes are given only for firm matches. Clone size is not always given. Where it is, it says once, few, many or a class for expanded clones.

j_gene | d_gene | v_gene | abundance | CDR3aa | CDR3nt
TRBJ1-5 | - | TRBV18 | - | CASSPGAGSNQPQHF | TGTGCCAGCTCACCTGGGGCAGGGAGCAATCAGCCCCAGCATTTT
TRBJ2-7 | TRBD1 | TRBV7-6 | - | CASSLEAGTGEYEQYF | TGTGCCAGCAGCTTAGAGGCAGGGACAGGGGAGTACGAGCAGTACTTC
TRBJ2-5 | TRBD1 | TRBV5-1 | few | CASSHGQGAETQYF | TGCGCCAGCAGCCATGGACAGGGCGCAGAGACCCAGTACTTC
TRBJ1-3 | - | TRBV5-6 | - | CASSLAQGPLGNTIYF | TGTGCCAGCAGCTTGGCCCAGGGGCCTCTTGGAAACACCATATATTTT
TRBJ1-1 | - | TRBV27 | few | CASSLSEATEAFF | TGTGCCAGCAGTTTATCTGAGGCCACTGAAGCTTTCTTT
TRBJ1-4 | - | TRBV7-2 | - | CASSLVWGGGEKLFF | TGTGCCAGCAGCTTAGTTTGGGGAGGCGGTGAAAAACTGTTTTTT
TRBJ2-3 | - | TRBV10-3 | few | CAISESPSSSTDTQYF | TGTGCCATCAGTGAGTCGCCAAGTTCTAGCACAGATACGCAGTATTTT
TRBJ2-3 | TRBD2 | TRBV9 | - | CASSAGGASTDTQYF | TGTGCCAGCAGCGCCGGGGGGGCTAGCACAGATACGCAGTATTTT
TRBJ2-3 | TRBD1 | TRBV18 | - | CATRDRGTDSTDTQYF | TGTGCCACCAGGGACAGGGGTACCGACAGCACAGATACGCAGTATTTT
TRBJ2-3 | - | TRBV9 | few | CASSPTGTAAADTQYF | TGTGCCAGCAGCCCCACAGGGACGGCCGCGGCAGATACGCAGTATTTT
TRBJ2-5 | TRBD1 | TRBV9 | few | CASSARPQGASVYQETQYF | TGTGCCAGCAGCGCCCGACCACAGGGGGCTTCAGTGTACCAAGAGACCCAGTACTTC
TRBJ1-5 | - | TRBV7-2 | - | CASSLVPGDQPQHF | TGTGCCAGCAGCTTAGTCCCGGGAGATCAGCCCCAGCATTTT
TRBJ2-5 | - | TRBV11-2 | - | CASSLDWVTQYF | TGTGCCAGCAGCTTAGACTGGGTGACCCAGTACTTC
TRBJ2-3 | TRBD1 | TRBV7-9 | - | CASSRTGSGTDTQYF | TGTGCCAGCAGCCGGACAGGGTCGGGCACAGATACGCAGTATTTT
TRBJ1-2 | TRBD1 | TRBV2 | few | CASSPGTGSYGYTF | TGTGCCAGCAGTCCCGGGACAGGCTCCTATGGCTACACCTTC
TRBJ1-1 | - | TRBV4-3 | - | CASSQDGQGYTEAFF | TGCGCCAGCAGCCAAGATGGGCAGGGGTACACTGAAGCTTTCTTT
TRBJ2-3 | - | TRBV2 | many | CASSDLNTDTQYF | TGTGCCAGCAGTGACCTAAACACAGATACGCAGTATTTT
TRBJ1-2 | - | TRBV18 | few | CASSPPVSALGYGYTF | TGTGCCAGCTCACCACCGGTATCTGCTCTGGGCTATGGCTACACCTTC
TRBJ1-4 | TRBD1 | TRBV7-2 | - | CASNRQGESEKLFF | TGTGCCAGCAACCGACAGGGGGAAAGTGAAAAACTGTTTTTT
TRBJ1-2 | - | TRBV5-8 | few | CASSLNSLYGYTF | TGTGCCAGCAGCTTGAACAGCCTCTATGGCTACACCTTC
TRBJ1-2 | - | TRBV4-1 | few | CASSQDRQERNGYTF | TGCGCCAGCAGCCAAGATCGGCAGGAACGGAATGGCTACACCTTC
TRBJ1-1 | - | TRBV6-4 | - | CASSDSRTTEAFF | TGTGCCAGCAGTGACTCGAGAACGACTGAAGCTTTCTTT
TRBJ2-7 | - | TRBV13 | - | CASSPPTNSYEQYF | TGTGCCAGCAGCCCCCCGACGAATTCCTACGAGCAGTACTTC
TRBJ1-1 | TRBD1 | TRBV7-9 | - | CASRTGTVNTEAFF | TGTGCCAGCAGGACCGGGACAGTGAACACTGAAGCTTTCTTT
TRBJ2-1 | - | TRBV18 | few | CASSSTGINEQFF | TGTGCCAGCTCCTCTACAGGAATCAATGAGCAGTTCTTC
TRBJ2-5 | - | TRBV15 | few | CATSRAPVRQGETQYF | TGTGCCACCAGCAGAGCGCCAGTCCGGCAGGGAGAGACCCAGTACTTC
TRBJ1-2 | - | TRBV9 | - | CASSVEGVAGYTF | TGTGCCAGCAGCGTAGAAGGTGTGGCGGGCTACACCTTC
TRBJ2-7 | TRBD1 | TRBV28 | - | CASRATGAYEQYF | TGTGCCAGCAGGGCGACAGGGGCCTACGAGCAGTACTTC
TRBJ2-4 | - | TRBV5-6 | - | CASSFQQGWNIQYF | TGTGCCAGCAGCTTCCAGCAGGGGTGGAACATTCAGTACTTC
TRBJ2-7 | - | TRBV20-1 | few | CSAGRPTEQYF | TGCAGTGCTGGCCGGCCAACAGAGCAGTACTTC
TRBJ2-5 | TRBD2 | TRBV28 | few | CASTPLSGRAVETQYF | TGTGCCAGCACTCCCCTTTCGGGGAGGGCTGTCGAGACCCAGTACTTC
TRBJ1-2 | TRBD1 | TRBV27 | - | CASSPRTGEYGYTF | TGTGCCAGCAGTCCGCGGACAGGGGAATATGGCTACACCTTC
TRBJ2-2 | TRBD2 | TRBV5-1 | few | CASSLTSGTTGELFF | TGCGCCAGCAGCTTGACTAGCGGGACCACCGGGGAGCTGTTTTTT
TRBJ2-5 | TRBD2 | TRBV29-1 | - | CSVAGTSGGLRGETQYF | TGCAGCGTCGCTGGGACTAGCGGGGGCCTGAGGGGGGAGACCCAGTACTTC
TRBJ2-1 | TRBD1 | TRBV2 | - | CASSGQGKMSNEQFF | TGTGCCAGCAGTGGACAGGGGAAGATGAGCAATGAGCAGTTCTTC